These 12 T cell receptor beta chains came from one sample sequenced in a study of OX40 agonist ivuxolimab in advanced cancers. The assay was immunoSEQ multiplex PCR, and TCRdb's table has in-frame clones only and misses some. The data contain fewer than 65,000 clones, about nine tenths of them singletons. Source: CD4+ or CD8+ T cells sorted from blood, taken in a trial of the OX40 agonist ivuxolimab. The receptor source for this set is an adult with an advanced solid tumor such as melanoma, head and neck, liver or kidney cancer.

This chain joins TRBV28 and TRBJ2-7; 7 positions agree with TRBD1. Germline loops: CDR1 MDHEN, CDR2 SYDVKM. Unmatched junction bases numbered 16, after V lost 5 bases and J lost 6 bases. The CDR3 contains 16 residues. The CDR3 sequence is CASSPPMTGQFGEQYF. The DNA for the CDR3 is TGTGCCAGCAGTCCTCCGATGACAGGGCAATTTGGCGAGCAGTACTTC.

The chain has TRBV27 and TRBJ1-5; D is unclear. CDR3 length equals 12 residues. Per the germline V gene, CDR1 is MNHEY and CDR2 is SMNVEV (reference sequence). V dropped 7 bases and J dropped 4 bases, with 8 bases sitting between them. CDR3 in amino acids: CASTSQNQPQHF. CDR3 bases: TGTGCCAGCACCTCACAGAATCAGCCCCAGCATTTT.

The chain links TRBV19 to TRBJ1-1, with 9 bases matching TRBD1. With 9 bases clipped from V and 3 bases from J, the junction kept 8 bases outside the gene matches. This CDR3 contains 14 residues. The germline CDR1 and CDR2 sequences are LNHDA and SQIVND (reference sequence). The CDR3 bases are TGTGCCAGCCGAACCGGGACAGGGTACACTGAAGCTTTCTTT. It yields the protein CASRTGTGYTEAFF.

This clone came up a few times. This chain links TRBV7-9 with TRBJ1-1; D is ambiguous. CDR1 and CDR2 (germline): SEHNR, FQNEAQ (reference sequence). The CDR3 consists of 18 residues. V was trimmed by 10 bases and J by 8 bases, leaving 35 bases between them. The DNA of the CDR3 is TGTGCCACCCCTTTACAGATGACAAACGAAAAGTGGCAGCTGGAAGCTTTCTTT. Protein sequence: CATPLQMTNEKWQLEAFF.

This chain connects TRBV2 to TRBJ2-7; a weak D match, TRBD1 (6 bases). V shed 1 base and J shed 2 bases, with 12 bases lying between them. Germline lookup yields CDR1 SNHLY and CDR2 FYNNEI. The CDR3 has 15 amino acids. CDR3 DNA: TGTGCCAGCAGTGAAGGCGCAGGGGTGACCTACGAGCAGTACTTC. It is translated as CASSEGAGVTYEQYF.

This chain joins TRBV19 and TRBJ1-4; D gene uncertain. Germline V CDR1 and CDR2: LNHDA, SQIVND (reference sequence). V dropped 5 bases and J dropped 0 bases, with 10 bases sitting between them. The CDR3 covers 15 residues. CDR3 sequence (DNA): TGTGCCAGTAGTCTCCCAGGCGCAACTAATGAAAAACTGTTTTTT. Protein product: CASSLPGATNEKLFF.

The chain carries TRBV27 and TRBJ1-6; possible D gene TRBD1, 6 bases. This CDR3 region has 20 residues. With 5 bases removed from V and 0 bases from J, the gap between germline ends came to 23 bases. CDR1 MNHEY and CDR2 SMNVEV come from the germline V gene (reference sequence). CDR3 DNA sequence: TGTGCCAGCAGTCGAGGGGGGGTAAGGGGAGGGAGCTCCTATAATTCACCCCTCCACTTT. Its protein is CASSRGGVRGGSSYNSPLHF.

DNA for the CDR3: TGTGCCAGCAGCTTGGGGGGACAGGATACAGATACGCAGTATTTT. The encoded protein is CASSLGGQDTDTQYF. The V gene is TRBV7-6, the J gene TRBJ2-3, with 8 bases aligning to TRBD1. Germline assignment: CDR1 SGHVS and CDR2 FNYEAQ. V was clipped by 3 bases and J by 3 bases; unmatched bases: 5. The CDR3 covers 15 residues.

The gene calls are TRBV10-3 and TRBJ2-1; D perhaps matches TRBD2 (5 bases). Germline assignment: CDR1 ENHRY and CDR2 SYGVKD. This CDR3 has 15 residues. Trimming stripped 3 bases from V and 3 bases from J, with 12 bases between. The CDR3 region is CAISEPSGNYNEQFF. CDR3 nucleotide sequence: TGTGCCATCAGTGAACCCAGCGGCAACTACAATGAGCAGTTCTTC.

The chain combines TRBV27 with TRBJ2-7; possible D gene TRBD1, 7 bases. Looked up from germline, CDR1 is MNHEY and CDR2 is SMNVEV (reference sequence). This CDR3 is 14 amino acids long. Trimming removed 5 bases from V and 4 bases from J, with 15 bases in between. The CDR3 DNA is TGTGCCAGCAGTGCGGGACAGTACCCGTACGAGCAGTACTTC. It specifies CASSAGQYPYEQYF.

Only a few counts were recorded for this clone. The J gene is TRBJ2-2, the V gene TRBV7-9; D possibly matches TRBD1 or TRBD2 (5 bases each). This CDR3 has 19 residues. V lost 8 bases and J 6 bases, leaving 31 bases between the germline ends. Germline CDR1 SEHNR, CDR2 FQNEAQ (reference sequence). This CDR3 is CASGFITIGGTGRAGELFF. In DNA form, the CDR3 reads TGTGCCAGCGGGTTTATCACCATCGGAGGTACAGGACGGGCCGGGGAGCTGTTTTTT.

This chain connects TRBV11-2 to TRBJ1-1; a weak D match, TRBD1 (6 bases). V gave up 2 bases and J gave up 3 bases, with 13 bases separating them. The V gene's germline CDR1 is SGHAT and CDR2 FQNNGV. The CDR3 runs to 15 residues. Here the CDR3 DNA reads TGTGCCAGCAGCTTATTGGGGGGCTGGGACACTGAAGCTTTCTTT. Translating it yields CASSLLGGWDTEAFF.